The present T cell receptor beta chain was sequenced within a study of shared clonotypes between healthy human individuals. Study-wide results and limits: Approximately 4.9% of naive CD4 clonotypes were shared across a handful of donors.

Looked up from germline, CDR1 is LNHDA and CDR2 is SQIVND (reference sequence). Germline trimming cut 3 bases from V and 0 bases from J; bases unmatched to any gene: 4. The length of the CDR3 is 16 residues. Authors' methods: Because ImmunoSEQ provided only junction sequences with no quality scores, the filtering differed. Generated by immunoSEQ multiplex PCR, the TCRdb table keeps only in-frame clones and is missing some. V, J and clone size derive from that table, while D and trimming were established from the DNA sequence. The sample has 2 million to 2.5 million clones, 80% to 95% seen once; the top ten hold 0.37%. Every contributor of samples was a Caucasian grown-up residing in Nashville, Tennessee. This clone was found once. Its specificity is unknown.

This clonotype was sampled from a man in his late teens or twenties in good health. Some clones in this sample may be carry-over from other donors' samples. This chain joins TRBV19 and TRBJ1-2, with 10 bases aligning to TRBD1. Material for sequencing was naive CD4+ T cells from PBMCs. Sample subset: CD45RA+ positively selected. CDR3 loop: CASSMGQGKANYGYTF. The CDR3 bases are TGTGCCAGTAGTATGGGACAGGGGAAAGCTAACTATGGCTACACCTTC.